This entry is about one T cell receptor (beta chain). TCRdb re-called the 5' RACE reads and shows each CDR3 protein once, DNA omitted. The repertoire table contains 200,000 to 300,000 distinct CDR3 sequences. Per the germline V gene, CDR1 is SNHLY and CDR2 is FYNNEI. The CDR3 sequence is 13 residues long. This entry comes from a study of T cells expressing NK-cell markers. In the study overall: Among the eight sequenced donors, seven tested HCMV-seropositive and one tested seronegative.

This chain joins TRBV2 and TRBJ2-4; the D call of TRBD2 rests on TCRdb alone, since no DNA is present to check it. Sequencing was performed on blood T cells: a sorted CD56 or NKG2C T cell subset, CD4+ or CD8+ T cells, or bulk PBMC T cells (not recorded which). The clonotype comes from a woman aged 18 to 75 in good health. The CDR3 protein is CASRADAKNIQYF.